This TCR beta chain was captured in a study of T-cell reconstitution after alpha-beta-depleted transplantation in children. This CDR3 comprises 16 residues. Germline trimming cut 1 base from V and 7 bases from J; bases unmatched to any gene: 10. Per germline, CDR1 SGHTA and CDR2 FQGNSA. The TCRbeta library incorporated unique molecular identifiers. TCRdb analysed the PCR reads with MiXCR anew, one entry per CDR3 protein. The sample has approximately 250,000 distinct CDR3 sequences; 9.7% are singletons. This clonotype was counted many times. Specimen: PBMCs from the stem cell graft donor, collected from the stem cell graft. The chain combines TRBV7-2 with TRBJ2-1; 7 bases fit TRBD2. The sequence was collected from a human donor who donated a stem cell graft to a child with SCID. Here the CDR3 reads CASSLVSNSAGNEQFF. The CDR3 DNA reads as TGTGCCAGCAGCTTAGTTTCGAATTCAGCGGGGAATGAGCAGTTCTTC.